Reported below is one T cell receptor beta chain. Its antigen is undetermined. The data stem from a study of T cell responses to AZD1222 COVID-19 vaccine. The study's findings and limits: No day 14 peak samples; only post-peak repertoires were characterized.

Trimming pared 0 bases from V and 1 base from J, leaving 8 bases between. CDR3 length: 15 amino acids. From germline, CDR1 is MNHEY and CDR2 SVGAGI. Sequencing was performed with immunoSEQ multiplex PCR; in TCRdb, only in-frame clones are kept and a portion is missing. The sample lists some 150,000 clones, 75% to 90% occurring once. The specimen was peripheral blood, collected on day 0 of MenACWY control vaccination. V is TRBV6-5 and J is TRBJ2-3; possible D gene TRBD2, 6 bases. The TCR comes from an adult in good health. This CDR3 is CASSYSPGGTDTQYF. The CDR3 DNA follows: TGTGCCAGCAGTTACTCACCGGGGGGCACAGATACGCAGTATTTT.